The 16 T cell receptor beta chains presented below share a single source sample, sequenced in a study of monozygotic twins with inflammatory bowel disease. For each CDR3 protein, TCRdb gives one entry from its re-call of the 5' RACE reads, without DNA. This table lists a few hundred thousand distinct CDR3 sequences. Sequences were obtained from blood. All receptors come from a human donor with ulcerative colitis or Crohn's disease, or a healthy co-twin of an affected twin (not recorded which).

The rearrangement links TRBV6-2 or TRBV6-3 to TRBJ1-1; TCRdb gives TRBD1 as the D gene, but with no DNA this cannot be confirmed. The CDR3 runs to 17 residues. CDR1 MNHEY and CDR2 SVGEGT come from the germline V gene. The CDR3 region is CASSPRTGGEFKAEAFF.

This chain uses TRBV7-2 with TRBJ1-6; no DNA is available, so the TRBD1 call from TCRdb remains unchecked. CDR3 length equals 15 residues. Per germline, CDR1 SGHTA and CDR2 FQGNSA. The CDR3 region is CASSPGPADNSPLHF.

V is TRBV12-3 or TRBV12-4 and J is TRBJ1-6; TCRdb proposes TRBD1, but this gene call is untestable without DNA. The CDR3 covers 15 residues. The CDR3 sequence is CASSPMGQGTSPLHF.

This CDR3 reads CASSHLKTDNCNEQFF. This chain joins TRBV3-1 and TRBJ2-1. This CDR3 is built from 16 residues. Germline loops: CDR1 LGHDT, CDR2 YNNKEL (reference sequence).

This chain connects TRBV18 to TRBJ2-1; checking the TCRdb D call of TRBD2 is not possible without DNA. Germline V CDR1 and CDR2: KGHSH, LQKENI. This CDR3 contains 17 residues. CDR3 sequence reads: CASSPILAPSSYNEQFF.

The rearrangement uses TRBV7-2 and TRBJ2-7. This CDR3 has 16 residues. The V gene's germline CDR1 is SGHTA and CDR2 FQGNSA. The CDR3 loop is CASSLEATWGWYEQYF. The complete variable domain, with remaining parts taken from reference TRBV7-2 and TRBJ2-7, reads GAGVSQSPSNKVTEKGKDVELRCDPISGHTALYWYRQSLGQGLEFLIYFQGNSAPDKSGLPSDRFSAERTGGSVSTLTIQRTQQEDSAVYLCASSLEATWGWYEQYFGPGTRLTVT.

The V and J genes are TRBV18 and TRBJ2-5; checking the TCRdb D call of TRBD2 is not possible without DNA. The germline gives CDR1 KGHSH, CDR2 LQKENI. The CDR3 loop spans 15 amino acids. CDR3 sequence: CASSPGGSIQETQYF.

J is TRBJ2-5 and V is TRBV20-1; the D call from TCRdb, TRBD1, cannot be confirmed without DNA. Germline V gives CDR1 DFQATT, CDR2 SNEGSKA (reference sequence). This CDR3 spans 13 amino acids. CDR3 amino acids: CSANRGLQETQYF.

The rearrangement uses TRBV4-3 and TRBJ1-5. The CDR3 covers 15 residues. Germline V lookup: CDR1 LGHNA, CDR2 YSLEER. CDR3 loop: CASSQDRQSNQPQHF.

The V call is TRBV28, the J call TRBJ1-2; the D call of TRBD1 rests on TCRdb alone, since no DNA is present to check it. Per germline, CDR1 MDHEN and CDR2 SYDVKM. This CDR3 contains 13 residues. CDR3 protein: CASSRTGLQGYTF.

J is TRBJ2-5 and V is TRBV12-3 or TRBV12-4; TCRdb lists TRBD1, though no DNA is available to test this call. There are 17 residues in the CDR3. The CDR3 loop reads CASGKDPGQGARETQYF.

The chain joins TRBV3-1 to TRBJ2-4. CDR3 size: 11 residues. Germline loops: CDR1 LGHDT, CDR2 YNNKEL (reference sequence). The CDR3 here is CASSQTNIQYF. The entire variable domain, with the rest obtained from reference TRBV3-1 and TRBJ2-4, is as follows: DTAVSQTPKYLVTQMGNDKSIKCEQNLGHDTMYWYKQDSKKFLKIMFSYNNKELIINETVPNRFSPKSPDKAHLNLHINSLELGDSAVYFCASSQTNIQYFGAGTRLSVL.

J is TRBJ2-3 and V is TRBV10-1; the TRBD2 assignment by TCRdb is unverifiable without DNA. CDR1 and CDR2 from the germline V gene are WNHNN and SYGVQD (reference sequence). This CDR3 spans 20 amino acids. CDR3 residues: CASSDFGTSGGTRSTDTQYF.

The chain has TRBV5-1 and TRBJ2-7. CDR3 length equals 14 residues. CDR1 and CDR2 (germline): SGHRS, YFSETQ. CDR3 amino acids: CASSLPAGSYEQYF.

This rearrangement joins TRBV12-3 or TRBV12-4 to TRBJ1-3. CDR3 length equals 13 residues. CDR3 in amino acids: CASSLFAGNTIYF.

The V gene is TRBV12-3 or TRBV12-4, the J gene TRBJ1-3. The CDR3 extends over 13 amino acids. CDR3 region: CASSFREGNTIYF.